This T cell receptor beta chain was documented in a study of control samples from healthy donors and cancer patients. TCRdb's table, derived via immunoSEQ multiplex PCR, lists solely in-frame clones and lacks some. The table lists 350,000 to 450,000 clones, around 90% of them singletons. Trimming took 2 bases from V and 0 from J, leaving 10 bases between them. The CDR3 length is 15 residues. The germline V gene has CDR1 SGHDN and CDR2 FVKESK. The sequence derives from a man aged 40-49 years with head and neck cancer. The material sequenced was PBMCs. The V and J genes are TRBV14 and TRBJ2-5; D possibly corresponds to TRBD2 (5 bases). The CDR3, as DNA: TGTGCCAGCAGCCAACGGCTAGCCTACCAAGAGACCCAGTACTTC. It codes for CASSQRLAYQETQYF.